The rows below give T cell receptor beta chains drawn from one sample of a study of shared clonotypes between healthy human individuals. Profiling relied on immunoSEQ multiplex PCR, and the TCRdb table lists in-frame clones only, not all of them. Found here are approximately 110,000 clones, more than 65% of them singletons; the top ten hold around 23%. Sequenced material: memory CD8+ T cells sorted from blood. The receptors come from a woman younger than 45 in good health. Each CDR3 is given with its conserved first and last residue. D genes are given only for firm matches. Clone size is shown for a subset of rows, as once, few, many or a class of expanded clone.

NA | TRBJ1-1 | NA | TRBV5-1 | CASSLGPVNTEAFF | TGCGCCAGCAGCTTGGGTCCGGTGAACACTGAAGCTTTCTTT
many | TRBJ2-7 | NA | TRBV7-9 | CASSLYQGSSYEQYF | TGTGCCAGCAGCTTATATCAGGGTTCCTCCTACGAGCAGTACTTC
few | TRBJ1-2 | TRBD1 | TRBV6-5 | CASSYQGALGYTF | TGTGCCAGCAGTTACCAGGGGGCTCTCGGCTACACCTTC
NA | TRBJ1-2 | NA | TRBV29-1 | CSGIDRVNGYTF | TGCAGCGGCATTGACAGAGTGAATGGCTACACCTTC
NA | TRBJ2-5 | NA | TRBV20-1 | CSARGLEEQYF | TGCAGTGCTAGGGGTCTGGAGGAGCAGTACTTC
NA | TRBJ2-7 | TRBD2 | TRBV7-3 | CASSVGRGLAGGKQQYF | TGTGCCAGCAGCGTAGGGAGGGGACTAGCGGGAGGTAAACAGCAGTACTTC
NA | TRBJ2-3 | TRBD2 | TRBV29-1 | CSVGAGGPDTQYF | TGCAGCGTTGGGGCGGGAGGGCCGGATACGCAGTATTTT
NA | TRBJ2-7 | NA | TRBV29-1 | CSVEDPHSYEQYF | TGCAGCGTTGAAGATCCCCATTCCTACGAGCAGTACTTC
NA | TRBJ2-7 | TRBD1 | TRBV7-9 | CASSFTGQGYEQYF | TGTGCCAGCAGCTTTACGGGACAGGGTTACGAGCAGTACTTC
NA | TRBJ2-7 | TRBD1 | TRBV19 | CASSKDRGLSEQYF | TGTGCCAGTAGTAAGGACAGGGGGCTGAGCGAGCAGTACTTC
NA | TRBJ2-1 | NA | TRBV27 | CASSPAGQLYNEQFF | TGTGCCAGCAGTCCAGCAGGACAGCTCTACAATGAGCAGTTCTTC
NA | TRBJ2-2 | TRBD2 | TRBV6-1 | CASRETLGLAANTGELFF | TGTGCCAGCAGAGAAACCTTGGGACTAGCGGCGAACACCGGGGAGCTGTTTTTT
NA | TRBJ2-3 | NA | TRBV28 | CASSYPGEQDTQYF | TGTGCCAGCAGTTATCCGGGAGAACAGGATACGCAGTATTTT
many | TRBJ2-1 | TRBD2 | TRBV29-1 | CSAHSGRFNEQFF | TGCAGCGCCCACAGCGGGAGATTTAATGAGCAGTTCTTC
few | TRBJ1-1 | TRBD1 | TRBV5-8 | CASSEGARNTEAFF | TGTGCCAGCAGTGAGGGGGCGAGGAACACTGAAGCTTTCTTT
once | TRBJ1-4 | NA | TRBV4-1 | CASSQEGLGRLNEKLFF | TGCGCCAGCAGCCAAGAGGGTTTAGGGAGACTTAATGAAAAACTGTTTTTT
few | TRBJ2-7 | TRBD1 | TRBV27 | CASSLLTGEYVEQYF | TGTGCCAGCAGTTTACTGACAGGGGAGTACGTCGAGCAGTACTTC
NA | TRBJ2-3 | NA | TRBV5-5 | CASSQDYISTDTQYF | TGTGCCAGCAGCCAGGACTACATTAGCACAGATACGCAGTATTTT
NA | TRBJ1-1 | NA | TRBV7-8 | CASSPDRMWGTEAFF | TGTGCCAGCAGCCCCGATCGGATGTGGGGAACTGAAGCTTTCTTT
once | TRBJ2-7 | NA | TRBV28 | CASSFFGSSRAYEQYF | TGTGCCAGCAGTTTTTTCGGGAGTTCTAGGGCCTACGAGCAGTACTTC
NA | TRBJ2-1 | TRBD2 | TRBV19 | CASSISAGGNEQFF | TGTGCCAGTAGTATATCAGCGGGAGGGAATGAGCAGTTCTTC
NA | TRBJ1-5 | NA | TRBV4-1 | CASSQASYSNQPQHF | TGCGCCAGCAGCCAGGCTAGTTATAGCAATCAGCCCCAGCATTTT
many | TRBJ2-7 | NA | TRBV4-2 | CASSSLDYEQYF | TGTGCCAGCAGCTCGCTGGACTACGAGCAGTACTTC
few | TRBJ2-1 | NA | TRBV29-1 | CSVEGGRARSNEQFF | TGCAGCGTTGAAGGGGGAAGGGCTAGAAGCAATGAGCAGTTCTTC
once | TRBJ2-7 | TRBD2 | TRBV10-3 | CAISKLAGAYEQYF | TGTGCCATCAGTAAGCTAGCGGGAGCCTACGAGCAGTACTTC
NA | TRBJ1-2 | NA | TRBV6-4 | CASSDWDGRNYGYTF | TGTGCCAGCAGTGACTGGGACGGGCGTAACTATGGCTACACCTTC
NA | TRBJ2-5 | NA | TRBV23-1 | CASSIIEAQYF | TGCGCCAGCAGCATCATAGAGGCCCAGTACTTC
NA | TRBJ2-7 | TRBD2 | TRBV2 | CASTPTVSGAREQYF | TGTGCCAGCACTCCAACCGTTAGCGGGGCCCGCGAGCAGTACTTC
NA | TRBJ2-1 | NA | TRBV5-1 | CASSLGSIAAQYNEQFF | TGCGCCAGCAGCTTGGGGTCCATAGCGGCACAATACAATGAGCAGTTCTTC
few | TRBJ2-1 | TRBD2 | TRBV7-8 | CASSPGTSRNEQFF | TGTGCCAGCAGCCCCGGGACTAGCCGGAATGAGCAGTTCTTC
many | TRBJ2-1 | NA | TRBV4-1 | CASSQTSLEQFF | TGCGCCAGCAGCCAGACTAGTCTCGAGCAGTTCTTC
NA | TRBJ1-2 | TRBD1 | TRBV28 | CASSFSSDRGPINYGYTF | TGTGCCAGCAGTTTTTCTTCGGACAGGGGACCTATTAACTATGGCTACACCTTC
NA | TRBJ1-3 | NA | TRBV28 | CASSSPLGNTIYF | TGTGCCAGCAGTTCCCCCCTCGGAAACACCATATATTTT
NA | TRBJ1-4 | NA | TRBV6-1 | CASSDQNEKLFF | TGTGCCAGCAGCGATCAAAATGAAAAACTGTTTTTT
NA | TRBJ2-1 | NA | TRBV27 | CASSLWASNNEQFF | TGTGCCAGCAGTTTATGGGCCAGTAACAATGAGCAGTTCTTC
few | TRBJ2-7 | NA | TRBV2 | CASTDGFHEQYF | TGTGCCAGCACCGACGGCTTTCACGAGCAGTACTTC
NA | TRBJ2-7 | TRBD2 | TRBV5-4 | CASSSGAEQYF | TGTGCCAGCAGTAGCGGGGCCGAGCAGTACTTC
NA | TRBJ1-4 | NA | TRBV28 | CASSPNWATNEKLFF | TGTGCCAGCAGTCCAAATTGGGCAACTAATGAAAAACTGTTTTTT
NA | TRBJ2-7 | NA | TRBV11-2 | CASSSPRRGIYEQYF | TGTGCCAGCAGCTCACCCCGAAGGGGGATCTACGAGCAGTACTTC
few | TRBJ1-5 | TRBD1 | TRBV30 | CAWSGTGNQPQHF | TGTGCCTGGAGCGGGACAGGGAATCAGCCCCAGCATTTT
NA | TRBJ2-7 | NA | TRBV7-6 | CASSGASQGEQYF | TGTGCCAGCAGCGGAGCTAGCCAGGGCGAGCAGTACTTC